A selection of T cell receptor beta chains follows, all from one sample in a study of Tregs in tolerant kidney transplant recipients. Assay: immunoSEQ multiplex PCR; the TCRdb copy retains only in-frame clones and omits some. In the table there are about 240,000 clones, roughly 84% of which are singletons. Sequencing was carried out using CD4+ T cells from blood. These receptors came from a human donor in good health. Both conserved end residues are part of each CDR3. D genes are given only for firm matches. Expanded clones are given a class, and other clones once, few, many or no size at all.

-,TRBJ1-3,-,TRBV6-1,TGTGCCACCGCTAGCCCCCGACAGGGAAACACCATATATTTT,CATASPRQGNTIYF
once,TRBJ2-2,-,TRBV19,TGTGCCAGTAGTATAGATCCGGCAGGGGACACCGGGGAGCTGTTTTTT,CASSIDPAGDTGELFF
-,TRBJ1-1,-,TRBV5-4,TGTGCCAGCAGCTTAGACGGGAATGAAGCTTTCTTT,CASSLDGNEAFF
few,TRBJ1-3,-,TRBV7-6,TGTGCCAGCAGCGTACAGGGCTCTGGAAACACCATATATTTT,CASSVQGSGNTIYF
-,TRBJ2-3,TRBD2,TRBV5-1,TGCGCCAGCAGCCGGGGACTAGGGGCCACAGATACGCAGTATTTT,CASSRGLGATDTQYF
once,TRBJ2-3,-,TRBV5-4,TGTGCCAGCAGCCTACTCTCATCGAACACAGATACGCAGTATTTT,CASSLLSSNTDTQYF
-,TRBJ1-2,TRBD1,TRBV19,TGTGCCAGTAGTACGGACAGGAGCGCATATGGCTACACCTTC,CASSTDRSAYGYTF
-,TRBJ2-7,TRBD1,TRBV6-1,TGTGCCAGCACCAAAGGGACAGTCTACTACGAGCAGTACTTC,CASTKGTVYYEQYF
-,TRBJ2-1,-,TRBV5-8,TGTGCCAGCAGCTTGCCCCGCAGGTCCTACAATGAGCAGTTCTTC,CASSLPRRSYNEQFF
-,TRBJ2-7,TRBD2,TRBV14,TGTGCCAGCAGCCAACTCGCGGGGTGGACTAGCGGGAGATACGAGCAGTACTTC,CASSQLAGWTSGRYEQYF
-,TRBJ2-7,TRBD2,TRBV29-1,TGCAGCGTTGAAGATACAAGCGGGAGGGCCGGCGAGCAGTACTTC,CSVEDTSGRAGEQYF
-,TRBJ1-1,-,TRBV18,TGTGCCAGCTCACCGTCAATAAGCACTGAAGCTTTCTTT,CASSPSISTEAFF
-,TRBJ2-1,-,TRBV7-9,TGTGCCAGCAGCTTAGCCGTGGGGTTCAATGAGCAGTTCTTC,CASSLAVGFNEQFF
-,TRBJ2-3,TRBD2,TRBV19,TGTGCCTCGGGGGGAGGGTCTAGCACAGATACGCAGTATTTT,CASGGGSSTDTQYF
-,TRBJ1-2,TRBD1,TRBV5-1,TGCGCCAGCAGCTTAGACAGGGTTGGTAACTATGGCTACACCTTC,CASSLDRVGNYGYTF
-,TRBJ2-1,TRBD2,TRBV14,TGTGCCAGCAGCCAGTGGACTAGCGGGAACGATGAGCAGTTCTTC,CASSQWTSGNDEQFF
-,TRBJ2-2,-,TRBV2,TGTGCCAGCGGCGACCGATCAGCGACCGGGGAGCTGTTTTTT,CASGDRSATGELFF
-,TRBJ2-3,TRBD2,TRBV6-5,TGTGCCAGCAGTTGGGGACTAGCGGGGGTGACAGATACGCAGTATTTT,CASSWGLAGVTDTQYF
few,TRBJ1-2,TRBD1,TRBV6-6,TGTGCCAGCAGTCTGGACAGGGTGTTTGATGGCTACACCTTC,CASSLDRVFDGYTF
few,TRBJ2-5,TRBD1,TRBV5-1,TGCGCCAGCAGCTCCGGACAGGGGTTCCAAGAGACCCAGTACTTC,CASSSGQGFQETQYF
few,TRBJ1-3,-,TRBV5-4,TGTGCCAGCAGCTTACGACAAACTGGAAACACCATATATTTT,CASSLRQTGNTIYF
few,TRBJ1-4,-,TRBV5-1,TGCGCCAGCACCCCTTGGGGCGCAACTAATGAAAAACTGTTTTTT,CASTPWGATNEKLFF
-,TRBJ2-5,-,TRBV6-6,TGTGCCAGCAGTTACTCGACAGCTCAAGAGACCCAGTACTTC,CASSYSTAQETQYF
-,TRBJ2-1,TRBD1,TRBV30,TGTGCCTGGAGCCGGGACAGCTACAATGAGCAGTTCTTC,CAWSRDSYNEQFF
-,TRBJ1-5,-,TRBV4-1,TGCGCCAGCAGCCAATCAATTTTATCAGGCAATCAGCCCCAGCATTTT,CASSQSILSGNQPQHF
-,TRBJ2-7,TRBD2,TRBV7-2,TGTGCCAGCAGCTTAGGACTAGCGGGAATGTACGAGCAGTACTTC,CASSLGLAGMYEQYF
-,TRBJ2-7,-,TRBV5-5,TGTGCCAGCAGCTTCACAGGGTATTACGAGCAGTACTTC,CASSFTGYYEQYF
-,TRBJ1-2,TRBD1,TRBV30,TGTGCCTGGAGTGTTGGACAGGGAGTGGGAGCTAACTATGGCTACACCTTC,CAWSVGQGVGANYGYTF
-,TRBJ2-7,-,TRBV19,TGTGCCAGTAGTATCGCCTACGAGCAGTACTTC,CASSIAYEQYF
few,TRBJ2-7,-,TRBV6-1,TGTGCCAGCGGTCGGACGGCCTCCGCCTACGAGCAGTACTTC,CASGRTASAYEQYF
-,TRBJ2-7,TRBD2,TRBV7-8,TGTGCCAGCAGCTTAGCGCACCGGGGTTCTAGCGGGAGGGCCTCCTACGAGCAGTACTTC,CASSLAHRGSSGRASYEQYF
-,TRBJ1-1,TRBD1,TRBV6-1,TGTGCCAGCAGTTGGACAGGGAGCACTGAAGCTTTCTTT,CASSWTGSTEAFF
-,TRBJ2-7,TRBD2,TRBV7-7,TGTGCCAGCAGTCCTAGCGGGGGGTTTTACGAGCAGTACTTC,CASSPSGGFYEQYF
once,TRBJ2-7,TRBD2,TRBV6-5,TGTGCCAGCAGTTACTCTAGCGGGGGGCTAAGGAACGAGCAGTACTTC,CASSYSSGGLRNEQYF
-,TRBJ2-7,-,TRBV5-6,TGTGCCAGCAGCTTGCCGCCCGGGACCACTTACGAGCAGTACTTC,CASSLPPGTTYEQYF
-,TRBJ2-3,-,TRBV6-4,TGTGCCAGCAGGGATTACCCAGGGGGCACAGATACGCAGTATTTT,CASRDYPGGTDTQYF
-,TRBJ1-4,-,TRBV19,TGTGCCAGTAGACAGGTGTCGGCTGGTAATGAAAAACTGTTTTTT,CASRQVSAGNEKLFF
-,TRBJ2-1,TRBD1,TRBV7-7,TGTGCTAGCAGCAGAGACAGGGTGGATGAGCAGTTCTTC,CASSRDRVDEQFF
-,TRBJ2-1,TRBD2,TRBV6-6,TGTGCCAGCAGCTGGGGGACTAGCGGGAGCCATGAGCAGTTCTTC,CASSWGTSGSHEQFF
-,TRBJ2-1,TRBD2,TRBV11-2,TGTGCCAGCAGCTCCCGACTAGCGGGAGAGATAATGGTTGGCAATGAGCAGTTCTTC,CASSSRLAGEIMVGNEQFF
-,TRBJ1-5,-,TRBV7-6,TGTGCCAGCAGCTTAGAGTCGGTTAGGTCGAGCAATCAGCCCCAGCATTTT,CASSLESVRSSNQPQHF
-,TRBJ2-3,-,TRBV13,TGTGCCAGCAGGCAAAACAGGGGAGGCGGCACAGATACGCAGTATTTT,CASRQNRGGGTDTQYF
-,TRBJ2-7,TRBD1,TRBV5-1,TGCGCCAGCAGCCCCGTGGACAGGGGGACCCACGAGCAGTACTTC,CASSPVDRGTHEQYF
once,TRBJ1-1,TRBD1,TRBV7-9,TGTGCCAGCAGCTTGTGGGACAGGTATTCCATGAACACTGAAGCTTTCTTT,CASSLWDRYSMNTEAFF
-,TRBJ2-1,TRBD1,TRBV4-1,TGCGCCAGCAGCCACGGGACAGTAACCTACAATGAGCAGTTCTTC,CASSHGTVTYNEQFF
-,TRBJ2-3,TRBD1,TRBV5-1,TGCGCCAGCAGCTTGGACAGGGGCGCAGATACGCAGTATTTT,CASSLDRGADTQYF
-,TRBJ2-7,TRBD2,TRBV5-1,TGCGCCAGCAGCTTCGCGACTAGCGGGAGTTACGAGCAGTACTTC,CASSFATSGSYEQYF
-,TRBJ2-3,-,TRBV29-1,TGCAGCCCCAGCACAGATACGCAGTATTTT,CSPSTDTQYF
-,TRBJ2-5,TRBD1,TRBV5-1,TGCGCCAGCAGCCTGACCCCGACAGGGGAAGAGACCCAGTACTTC,CASSLTPTGEETQYF
-,TRBJ1-5,-,TRBV7-8,TGTGCCAGCAGCTTAGCCCGGGAAGCGAGCAATCAGCCCCAGCATTTT,CASSLAREASNQPQHF
-,TRBJ2-3,-,TRBV5-4,TGTGCCAGCAGCTGGGGTGGGCAGACTAGCACAGATACGCAGTATTTT,CASSWGGQTSTDTQYF
-,TRBJ1-6,-,TRBV18,TGTGCCAGCTCCGGCGGGACGGATTCACCCCTCCACTTT,CASSGGTDSPLHF
-,TRBJ2-3,-,TRBV5-1,TGCGCCAGCAGCTCAGGGACTAGCACAGATACGCAGTATTTT,CASSSGTSTDTQYF
-,TRBJ2-3,-,TRBV4-1,TGCGCCAGCAGCCGGTCCGCGGCGAGGGGCACAGATACGCAGTATTTT,CASSRSAARGTDTQYF
-,TRBJ1-5,-,TRBV6-6,TGTGCCAGCAGCACCGGGCCAAGCAATCAGCCCCAGCATTTT,CASSTGPSNQPQHF
-,TRBJ2-5,TRBD1,TRBV5-1,TGCGCCAGCAGCTTGTGGGACAGGGGGCTAGGGGAGACCCAGTACTTC,CASSLWDRGLGETQYF
few,TRBJ2-1,-,TRBV5-1,TGCGCCAGCAGCTCCGGCGAGTGGGCGATTGAGCAGTTCTTC,CASSSGEWAIEQFF
-,TRBJ1-2,TRBD1,TRBV6-1,TGTGCCAGCATGCAGGGGGGGACAGGGAACTATGGCTACACCTTC,CASMQGGTGNYGYTF
few,TRBJ1-2,-,TRBV19,TGTGCCAATCTGTTCCGGGGGGAAGGCTACACCTTC,CANLFRGEGYTF